This T cell receptor (beta chain) was sequenced in a study of blood T cell repertoires in COVID-19. Across the whole study: In each case, the material was cDNA or gDNA derived from T cells, B-cell-depleted T cells, or PBMCs.

Trimming left V 4 bases short and J 5 bases short, with 15 bases between. Germline values: CDR1 SGHDT, CDR2 YYEEEE. CDR3 length equals 14 residues. Here immunoSEQ multiplex PCR was the method, and the copy in TCRdb shows in-frame clones only, minus some. The sample consists of roughly 250,000 clones, around 84% of them appearing once. Sequenced sample: peripheral blood. The source of this sequence is a man aged 40-55 years with acute or convalescent COVID-19. This chain joins TRBV5-6 and TRBJ1-2; TRBD1 might be the D (6 bases). The CDR3 region is CASSVQGSYYGYTF. The CDR3 DNA reads as TGTGCCAGCAGCGTACAGGGATCTTATTATGGCTACACCTTC.